Reported below is one T cell receptor beta chain. Its antigen target is currently unknown. No clone much larger than this one lies a single base away; base qualities are absent. Sequences MNHEY (CDR1) and SMNVEV (CDR2) are obtained from the germline V gene (reference sequence). Its CDR3 holds 14 amino acids, cysteine through phenylalanine. This entry keeps only the CDR3 DNA: 42 bases, framed from base 1. Trimming at the junction amounts to 5 bases on V and 5 bases on J, and the germline ends lie 15 bases apart. For sequencing of the TCRbeta CDR3 region, genomic DNA was extracted from the sorted cells. The immunoSEQ Assay was used to sequence the TCRbeta CDR3 regions. The table was pulled from immuneACCESS by TCRdb, which kept in-frame rearrangements only. Such tables lose some clones; where checked, under half of the loss comes from unresolved V genes, and the rest has no known cause. This sample has 68,000 or so clones in its table, and roughly 84% of those were observed once. More than 1.4% of the sample belongs to the ten largest clones.

These data come from a study of OX40 agonist ivuxolimab in advanced cancers. About the study as a whole: Ivuxolimab was an agonistic, fully human IgG2 monoclonal antibody directed against OX40 (CD134), a costimulatory receptor. Intravenous ivuxolimab was administered to patients every 2 weeks at six dose levels: 0.01, 0.1, 0.3, 1.5, 3 and 10 mg/kg. Of the approximately 53 patients in dose escalation, around 20 had hepatocellular carcinoma, around 15 had melanoma, 9 had renal cell carcinoma and 9 had head and neck cancer. In the dose-escalation cohort, around four fifths of patients were male, and the mean age was roughly 60 years, with a range of about 23 to 85. Prior anti-PD-1, anti-PD-L1 or anti-CTLA-4 therapy was permitted, and checkpoint inhibitors had been received by under 50% of dose-escalation patients. Three dose-escalation patients achieved partial responses, one with hepatocellular carcinoma and two with cutaneous melanoma. The purpose of peripheral TCRbeta sequencing was to test whether ivuxolimab changed TCR sequence diversity and led to clonal T-cell expansion. The monotherapy dose-escalation portion (N ≈ 57 patients) of the phase I ivuxolimab trial is reported in the paper.

General findings and caveats noted by the study authors: After ivuxolimab, more expanded clones were found on average in CD8+ T cells than in CD4+ T cells. The antigen specificity of the peripheral T cells that underwent clonal expansion was not determined. In partial responders in the 0.1-3.0 mg/kg groups, normalized peripheral clonal expansion was found to be among the lowest, especially among CD8+ T cells. Low levels of normalized T-cell clonal expansion were also seen in some nonresponding patients. At doses of 0.1 to 3.0 mg/kg, clonal expansion of both CD4+ and CD8+ T cells in blood was seen between baseline and week 6.

Patients with autoimmune disease history or receiving systemic immunosuppression were excluded from the trial. Peripheral blood for TCR sequencing was collected from all dose cohorts at baseline, on cycle 4 day 1, and on cycle 7 day 1. The samples were taken from a phase I, first-in-human, multicenter, open-label dose-escalation trial of ivuxolimab. Adults with locally advanced or metastatic melanoma, renal cell carcinoma, hepatocellular carcinoma or head and neck squamous cell carcinoma were enrolled in the trial. Before TCR sequencing, CD4+ T cells and CD8+ T cells from peripheral blood were sorted into separate populations.

Sample: CD4+ or CD8+ T cells sorted from blood, taken in a trial of the OX40 agonist ivuxolimab. The receptor was isolated from an adult with an advanced solid tumor such as melanoma, head and neck, liver or kidney cancer. The chain couples TRBV27 to TRBJ1-2; the D gene assignment is ambiguous. The DNA sequence follows: TGTGCCAGCAGTCCGAGGCCTGCTGGTTATGGCTACACCTTC. Its product reads: CASSPRPAGYGYTF.